The 7 T cell receptor beta chains below were found in one sample sequenced in a study of T cells after yellow fever vaccination. TCRdb passed the 5' RACE reads through MiXCR, listing each CDR3 protein once. The sample carries a few hundred thousand distinct CDR3 sequences, about 5.2% recorded once. The sequences come from CD4+ T cells sorted from PBMCs, collected on the day of the yellow fever booster vaccination. The receptor source for this set is a man aged 18-30 years who received the YFV17D yellow fever vaccine.

This clonotype was recorded many times. This chain joins TRBV4-2 and TRBJ2-3; D is possibly TRBD2 (7 bases). Germline V CDR1 and CDR2: LGHNA, YNFKEQ. Trimming left V 0 bases short and J 0 bases short, with 10 bases between. The CDR3 is 16 amino acids. The chain's CDR3 is CASSQDSGGSTDTQYF. The CDR3 DNA reads as TGTGCCAGCAGCCAAGATTCGGGGGGCAGCACAGATACGCAGTATTTT.

This chain's CDR3 is CASKPDSYFYNEQFF. The DNA of the CDR3 is TGCGCCAGCAAACCCGACAGTTACTTTTACAATGAGCAGTTCTTC. V usage is TRBV5-1 and J usage is TRBJ2-1; the D gene is possibly TRBD1 (5 bases). The V end was cut by 6 bases, the J end by 4 bases, with 17 bases between. This CDR3 is built from 15 residues. Germline CDR1 SGHRS, CDR2 YFSETQ.

The chain links TRBV12-3 or TRBV12-4 to TRBJ1-1, with a possible D match to TRBD1 (5 bases). Trimming stripped 5 bases from V and 0 bases from J, with 16 bases between. The CDR3 runs 16 residues. CDR3 bases: TGTGCCAGCAGTCCACGACTCCAGGGATTGAACACTGAAGCTTTCTTT. It translates to CASSPRLQGLNTEAFF.

The chain couples TRBV2 to TRBJ2-1, with 8 bases identical to TRBD2. CDR1 is SNHLY and CDR2 is FYNNEI in the germline V gene. The CDR3 loop spans 13 amino acids. The ends lost 6 bases at V and 14 bases at J; junction bases unmatched: 12. CDR3 sequence (DNA): TGTGCCAGCAGAGCCGGGACTAGTGGGACGGAGTTCTTC. This sequence encodes CASRAGTSGTEFF. Supplemented by reference TRBV2 and TRBJ2-1, the full variable domain reads EPEVTQTPSHQVTQMGQEVILRCVPISNHLYFYWYRQILGQKVEFLVSFYNNEISEKSEIFDDQFSVERPDGSNFTLKIRSTKLEDSAMYFCASRAGTSGTEFFGPGTRLTVL.

In its sample, this clonotype was seen many times. V is TRBV4-3 and J is TRBJ2-1; D may be TRBD2 (5 bases). Trimming took 1 base from V and 2 from J, leaving 12 bases between them. Per germline, CDR1 LGHNA and CDR2 YSLEER. CDR3 length: 16 residues. This CDR3 is CASSQVAGVTYNEQFF. The CDR3, as DNA: TGCGCCAGCAGCCAAGTCGCCGGGGTCACCTACAATGAGCAGTTCTTC.

The V call is TRBV12-3 or TRBV12-4, the J call TRBJ2-2; 8 nucleotides match TRBD1. J gave up 7 bases and V 6 bases, and 4 bases lay outside the gene matches. The CDR3 contains 13 residues. The CDR3 sequence: CASSRTGYGELFF. CDR3 sequence (DNA): TGTGCCAGCAGCCGGACAGGGTACGGGGAGCTGTTTTTT.

This clonotype came up a few times. The chain uses TRBV6-2 or TRBV6-3 and TRBJ2-7, with 9 bases fitting TRBD1. This CDR3 spans 15 amino acids. Germline CDR1 and CDR2: MNHEY and SVGEGT. With V trimmed by 4 bases and J by 4 bases, 8 bases remained unmatched. CDR3 protein: CASSSPGQGHYEQYV. For the CDR3, the DNA is TGTGCCAGCAGTTCCCCCGGACAGGGGCATTACGAGCAGTACGTC.